This T cell receptor beta chain was sequenced during a study of cytomegalovirus exposure and HLA in healthy donors. A word on this clone: Its specificity is not known.

General study results and limits: In a later analysis, a genetic analysis reported fewer productive-TCR N-insertions in an Asian-associated ancestry cluster than the cohort average.

The study ran its PCR with 60 Vbeta and 13 Jbeta primers. Repertoires were generated with immunoSEQ multiplex PCR, while TCRdb's copy carries only in-frame clones and drops some. The repertoire has 200,000 to 250,000 clones, 75% to 90% of them found once; the top ten carry more than 0.8%. The specimen sequenced was PBMCs. This clonotype was obtained from a young woman in good health and CMV-seronegative.

CDR3 bases: TGTGCCAGCAGTTTATGGGACCCGTGGACTAGCGGCACAGATACGCAGTATTTT. Encoded protein: CASSLWDPWTSGTDTQYF. The chain carries TRBV27 and TRBJ2-3; the match to TRBD2 covers 9 bases. Germline CDR1 is MNHEY and CDR2 is SMNVEV (reference sequence). V shed 1 base, J shed 1 base, and the junction held 9 bases outside the gene matches. The CDR3 spans 18 residues.